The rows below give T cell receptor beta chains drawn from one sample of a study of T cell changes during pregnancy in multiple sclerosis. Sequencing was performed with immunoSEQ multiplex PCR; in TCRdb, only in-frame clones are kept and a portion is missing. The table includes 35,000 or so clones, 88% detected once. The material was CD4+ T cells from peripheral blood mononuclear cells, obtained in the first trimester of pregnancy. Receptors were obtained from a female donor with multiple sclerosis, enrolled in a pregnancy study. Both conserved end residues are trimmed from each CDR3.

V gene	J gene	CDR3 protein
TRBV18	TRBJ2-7	ASSPRPLSYEQY
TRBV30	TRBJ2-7	AWSVLGQGGEQY
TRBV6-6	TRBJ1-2	ASSPDRAAGYT
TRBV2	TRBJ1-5	ASSDSGRGAKQPQH
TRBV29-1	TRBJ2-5	SVRLAGGKETQY
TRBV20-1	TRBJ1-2	SARDGYT
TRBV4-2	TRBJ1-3	ASSQDGREAGHTIY
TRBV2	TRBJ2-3	ASSDLPTSGATDTQY
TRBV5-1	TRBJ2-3	ASSQGQNTDTQY
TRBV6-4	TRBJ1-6	ASRQSTNSPLH
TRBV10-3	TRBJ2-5	AAWRGGRTGGVGETQY
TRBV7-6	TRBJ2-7	ASSLRGLAGGYEQY
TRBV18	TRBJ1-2	ASSPTANYGYT
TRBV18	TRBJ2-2	ASSPSRSGELF
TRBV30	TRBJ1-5	AWSVQGWGRQPQH
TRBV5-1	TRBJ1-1	ASNHPGGGTEAF
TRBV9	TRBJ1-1	ASSPWTGGNTEAF
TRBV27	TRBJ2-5	ASSSSTGVRVQETQY
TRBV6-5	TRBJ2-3	ASSPSTDTQY
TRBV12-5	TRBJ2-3	ASGLYAGRGTDTQY
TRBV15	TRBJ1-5	ATSGPGQGSNQPQH
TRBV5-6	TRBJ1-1	ASSFDRNTEAF
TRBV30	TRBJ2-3	AGSRGISTDTQY
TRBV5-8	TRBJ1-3	ASSLVGISGNTIY
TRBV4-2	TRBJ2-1	ASSQGGTNEQF
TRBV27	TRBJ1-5	ASSLSRVGRGQPQH
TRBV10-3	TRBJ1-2	AISPKGQASYGYT
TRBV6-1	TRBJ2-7	ASSARTTSAEQY
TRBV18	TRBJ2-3	ASSPVAAYTDTQY
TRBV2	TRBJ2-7	ASSEESRREQY
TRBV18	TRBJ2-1	ASSPGAGVALEQF
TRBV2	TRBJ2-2	ASSSQGYTGELF
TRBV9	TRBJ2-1	ASSSGGIDNEQF
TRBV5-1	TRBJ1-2	ASSSPTGGVNYGYT
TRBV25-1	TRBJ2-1	ASSEWASGPSYNEQF
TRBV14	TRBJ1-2	ASSPLGGGLYGYT
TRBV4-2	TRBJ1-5	ASSQGTGDQPQH
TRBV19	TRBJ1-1	ASSMGSTEAF
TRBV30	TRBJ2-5	AWRPLQGAGETQY
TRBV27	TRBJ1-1	ASSFDRGRNTEAF
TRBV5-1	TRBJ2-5	ASSLAGGEFGTQY
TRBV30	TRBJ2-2	AWTRVLTGELF
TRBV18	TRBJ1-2	ASSPSTGGYGYT
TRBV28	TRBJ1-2	ASSRSMAGVYGYT
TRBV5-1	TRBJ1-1	ASSLVRGPGDTEAF
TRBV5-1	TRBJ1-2	ASSLGQGGYGYT
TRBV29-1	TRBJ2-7	SAVGGTGTRS
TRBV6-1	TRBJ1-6	ASSEVTGNSPLH
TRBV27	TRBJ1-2	ASSRQGPTNYGYT
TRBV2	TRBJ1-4	ASSDRDSSTVNEKLF
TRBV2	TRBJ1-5	ASSDKVTSYSNQPQH